Shown below are 25 T cell receptor beta chains from a single sample sequenced in a study of Ad26.COV2.S vaccination and SARS-CoV-2 variants. Treatment reported: 15 to 20 received Ad26.COV2.S at low or high dose, single or two shots; several received placebo; per-sample allocation not given. Specimens were obtained on day 63 following the first vaccine or placebo injection. Measured with immunoSEQ multiplex PCR; TCRdb has only the in-frame clones, and not every one. In the table there are about 350,000 clones, approximately 85% of which are singletons. The specimen comprised peripheral blood, sampled in a trial of Ad26.COV2.S vaccine versus placebo. These TCRs come from a person between 18 and 65 years old who received the Ad26.COV2.S COVID-19 vaccine or a placebo.

This chain joins TRBV7-9 and TRBJ2-3; 9 nucleotides align to TRBD1. CDR1 SEHNR and CDR2 FQNEAQ come from the germline V gene (reference sequence). V gave up 6 bases and J gave up 2 bases; unmatched junction bases: 12. This CDR3 is built from 17 residues. Written as DNA, the CDR3 is TGTGCCAGCAGTAATAGCCCGGGACAGGGTTTCACAGATACGCAGTATTTT. Residues: CASSNSPGQGFTDTQYF.

There are a few counts of this clone. This chain joins TRBV18 and TRBJ1-1; D gene ambiguous. The V gene lost 3 bases and the J gene lost 5 bases, with 13 bases spanning the gap. Germline loops: CDR1 KGHSH, CDR2 LQKENI. This CDR3 spans 14 amino acids. CDR3 coding DNA: TGTGCCAGCTCACCGGGGTGGAGTCGTACTGAAGCTTTCTTT. As protein: CASSPGWSRTEAFF.

V usage is TRBV12-3 or TRBV12-4 and J usage is TRBJ1-2; TRBD1 is a possible D gene (6 bases). This CDR3 has 13 residues. The V end lost 6 bases, the J end lost 4 bases, and 12 bases lay between the germline ends. The CDR3 DNA reads as TGTGCCAGCAGGTTCACAGGGCGCTATGGCTACACCTTC. This encodes CASRFTGRYGYTF.

The chain employs TRBV27 and TRBJ2-1; a weak D match, TRBD1 (6 bases). The length of the CDR3 is 13 residues. The V gene's germline CDR1 is MNHEY and CDR2 SMNVEV (reference sequence). The germline V and J ends were trimmed by 7 bases and 8 bases, with 15 bases remaining between them. CDR3 region: CASTEQGRHEQFF. CDR3 nucleotides: TGTGCCAGCACAGAACAGGGTAGGCATGAGCAGTTCTTC.

The V and J genes are TRBV2 and TRBJ2-7; D may match TRBD1 or TRBD2 (6 bases each). The CDR3 consists of 16 residues. Germline values: CDR1 SNHLY, CDR2 FYNNEI. Trimming pared 7 bases from V and 4 bases from J, leaving 23 bases between. The CDR3 DNA reads TGTGCCAGCATGGCAGGGTGGGGGGCAACTCTTTACGAGCAGTACTTC. The encoded protein is CASMAGWGATLYEQYF.

This sequence joins TRBV7-9 and TRBJ2-5; 8 bases agree with TRBD1. CDR3 size: 14 residues. V shed 5 bases and J 4 bases; nucleotides not matched to a gene: 6. Per the germline V gene, CDR1 is SEHNR and CDR2 is FQNEAQ (reference sequence). The CDR3 region has the DNA TGTGCCAGCAGCCACGGACAGGGAGGAGAGACCCAGTACTTC. Amino acids: CASSHGQGGETQYF. The variable domain in full, completed from reference TRBV7-9 and TRBJ2-5, reads DTGVSQNPRHKITKRGQNVTFRCDPISEHNRLYWYRQTLGQGPEFLTYFQNEAQLEKSRLLSDRFSAERPKGSFSTLEIQRTEQGDSAMYLCASSHGQGGETQYFGPGTRLLVL.

The chain recombines TRBV7-2 with TRBJ1-2; D is possibly TRBD1 (5 bases). Germline V lookup: CDR1 SGHTA, CDR2 FQGNSA. V shed 5 bases and J shed 7 bases, with 11 bases lying between them. The CDR3 is 12 residues long. The CDR3 sequence is CASSPSGGGYTF. In DNA, the CDR3 is TGTGCCAGCAGCCCCTCCGGGGGTGGCTACACCTTC.

The rearrangement joins TRBV2 to TRBJ1-5; no definite D call. The CDR3 is made up of 15 amino acids. The V end lost 1 base, the J end lost 2 bases, and 9 bases lay between the germline ends. Looked up from germline, CDR1 is SNHLY and CDR2 is FYNNEI. The CDR3 here is CASSEDGIGNQPQHF. CDR3 bases: TGTGCCAGCAGTGAAGATGGGATTGGCAATCAGCCCCAGCATTTT.

V is TRBV4-3 and J is TRBJ1-2, with D perhaps TRBD1 (5 bases). Germline assignment: CDR1 LGHNA and CDR2 YSLEER. This CDR3 is 14 amino acids long. V lost 1 base and J lost 2, with 8 bases in between. The DNA for the CDR3 is TGCGCCAGCAGCCAAGTAGAGGGGAACTATGGCTACACCTTC. Protein sequence: CASSQVEGNYGYTF.

The rearrangement uses TRBV6-5 and TRBJ2-3; D is unclear. Germline CDR1 and CDR2: MNHEY and SVGAGI. This CDR3 has 14 residues. V was clipped by 5 bases and J by 6 bases, with 15 bases between them. Written as DNA, the CDR3 is TGTGCCAGCAGTCGTACCCCGTCCCCCGATACGCAGTATTTT. It yields the protein CASSRTPSPDTQYF.

This clone was seen just once. V gene TRBV11-2 combines with J gene TRBJ1-6, with D maybe TRBD1 (5 bases). Germline V gives CDR1 SGHAT, CDR2 FQNNGV. Trimming cost V 7 bases and J 10 bases, with 17 bases left between them. The CDR3 covers 14 residues. CDR3 amino acids: CASTLGLRDSPLHF. DNA for the CDR3: TGTGCCAGCACCCTGGGTTTGAGGGACTCACCCCTCCACTTT.

This chain joins TRBV6-6 and TRBJ1-5; 7 bases agree with TRBD1. The junction had 6 bases not matched to a gene; V was cut back by 4 bases and J by 3 bases. The CDR3 covers 15 residues. Germline CDR1 MNHNY, CDR2 SVGAGI (reference sequence). This CDR3 is CASSSGTVSNQPQHF. In DNA, the CDR3 is TGTGCCAGCAGTTCCGGGACAGTGTCCAATCAGCCCCAGCATTTT.

The genes are TRBV24-1 and TRBJ2-2; D uncertain. V lost 7 bases, J lost 3 bases, and 14 bases lay in between. The CDR3 has 15 amino acids. Germline CDR1 is KGHDR and CDR2 is SFDVKD. The CDR3 protein is CATSPVGQDTGELFF. CDR3 in DNA: TGTGCCACCAGCCCTGTTGGCCAAGACACCGGGGAGCTGTTTTTT.

V is TRBV28 and J is TRBJ2-1; D might be TRBD1 (5 bases). This CDR3 contains 16 residues. V lost 2 bases and J 3 bases, leaving 14 bases between the germline ends. The germline CDR1 and CDR2 sequences are MDHEN and SYDVKM. The CDR3 DNA reads as TGTGCCAGCAGTTTAAGGGGCAGGGCCTACTACAATGAGCAGTTCTTC. Its translation is CASSLRGRAYYNEQFF.

The chain couples TRBV18 to TRBJ1-5, with D unresolved. V lost 5 bases and J 4 bases, leaving 9 bases between the germline ends. The germline CDR1 and CDR2 sequences are KGHSH and LQKENI. There are 13 residues in the CDR3. The DNA of the CDR3 is TGTGCCAGCTCATCTGAAAAAAATCAGCCCCAGCATTTT. Translation: CASSSEKNQPQHF. The variable domain in full, completed from reference TRBV18 and TRBJ1-5, reads NAGVMQNPRHLVRRRGQEARLRCSPMKGHSHVYWYRQLPEEGLKFMVYLQKENIIDESGMPKERFSAEFPKEGPSILRIQQVVRGDSAAYFCASSSEKNQPQHFGDGTRLSIL.

The chain employs TRBV10-3 and TRBJ2-5; D may be TRBD2 (6 bases). Germline-derived CDR1 and CDR2 are ENHRY and SYGVKD. V gave up 10 bases and J gave up 5 bases, with 20 bases separating them. The CDR3 loop spans 14 amino acids. Here the CDR3 DNA reads TGTGCCACCAGGGACTCCACTGTAAAGGAGACCCAGTACTTC. The encoded protein is CATRDSTVKETQYF.

This clone was seen many times. This rearrangement joins TRBV6-1 to TRBJ1-6; no clear D gene. Trimming pared 3 bases from V and 2 bases from J, leaving 2 bases between. The CDR3 sequence is 13 residues long. Germline V lookup: CDR1 MNHNS, CDR2 SASEGT. The CDR3 protein is CASSEAYNSPLHF. For the CDR3, the DNA is TGTGCCAGCAGTGAGGCCTATAATTCACCCCTCCACTTT.

The chain has TRBV5-1 and TRBJ2-3; 12 nucleotides line up with TRBD2. CDR3 length: 15 residues. The V segment lost 7 bases and the J segment 2 bases; nucleotides outside the gene matches: 5. Germline CDR1 is SGHRS and CDR2 is YFSETQ. In DNA form, the CDR3 reads TGCGCCAGCGGACTAGCGGGATACTACACAGATACGCAGTATTTT. Translated, it gives CASGLAGYYTDTQYF.

The table lists this clone with many counts. The rearrangement uses TRBV19 and TRBJ1-4; the match to TRBD1 covers 7 bases. V trimming: 3 bases; J trimming: 8 bases; junction bases outside the gene matches: 9. Germline lookup yields CDR1 LNHDA and CDR2 SQIVND (reference sequence). The CDR3 covers 15 residues. The CDR3 loop reads CASSIPSAGGEKLFF. CDR3 sequence (DNA): TGTGCCAGTAGTATTCCGTCGGCAGGGGGGGAAAAACTGTTTTTT.

The V gene is TRBV23-1, the J gene TRBJ2-1, with D uncertain. TRBV23-1 is treated as an ORF (open reading frame) with a function not yet certain. Trimming took off 2 bases at V and 5 bases at J, with 19 bases between the two ends. This CDR3 has 17 amino acids. The CDR3 protein is CASSQAMRNYPDNEQFF. Written as DNA, the CDR3 is TGCGCCAGCAGTCAAGCGATGAGGAACTACCCTGACAATGAGCAGTTCTTC.

The genes are TRBV6-2 or TRBV6-3 and TRBJ2-7; the match to TRBD2 covers 9 bases. The germline CDR1 and CDR2 sequences are MNHEY and SVGEGT. The ends lost 4 bases at V and 0 bases at J; junction bases unmatched: 7. The CDR3 extends over 16 amino acids. CDR3 sequence (DNA): TGTGCCAGCAGTTCCCCAGGGCGGGGGGGCTCCTACGAGCAGTACTTC. It is translated as CASSSPGRGGSYEQYF.

The genes are TRBV19 and TRBJ2-7, with D perhaps TRBD1 (6 bases). With 4 bases removed from V and 0 bases from J, the gap between germline ends came to 10 bases. The CDR3 runs 14 residues. The V gene's germline CDR1 is LNHDA and CDR2 SQIVND (reference sequence). For the CDR3, the DNA is TGTGCCAGTAGTACCCACAGGGACTCCTACGAGCAGTACTTC. It translates to CASSTHRDSYEQYF. The variable domain in full, with the rest retrieved from reference TRBV19 and TRBJ2-7, is DGGITQSPKYLFRKEGQNVTLSCEQNLNHDAMYWYRQDPGQGLRLIYYSQIVNDFQKGDIAEGYSVSREKKESFPLTVTSAQKNPTAFYLCASSTHRDSYEQYFGPGTRLTVT.

V and J are TRBV27 and TRBJ2-3; possibly TRBD2 for D (6 bases). The CDR3 has 16 residues. Trimming took off 6 bases at V and 1 base at J, with 17 bases between the two ends. Per germline, CDR1 MNHEY and CDR2 SMNVEV (reference sequence). CDR3 DNA sequence: TGTGCCAGCAGAAGAGAAGGGGCTAGCGGCACAGATACGCAGTATTTT. Translated: CASRREGASGTDTQYF.

CDR3 residues: CSVVPGPLQGNTGELFF. CDR3 nucleotide sequence: TGCAGCGTTGTTCCGGGGCCTTTGCAGGGGAACACCGGGGAGCTGTTTTTT. The V gene is TRBV29-1, the J gene TRBJ2-2; D tentatively reads TRBD1 or TRBD2 (5 bases each). Germline lookup yields CDR1 SQVTM and CDR2 ANQGSEA. The CDR3 is 17 residues long. Trimming pared 4 bases from V and 1 base from J, leaving 19 bases between.

The chain recombines TRBV6-5 with TRBJ1-2; possible D gene TRBD1, 5 bases. This CDR3 region has 14 residues. Germline values: CDR1 MNHEY, CDR2 SVGAGI. Trimming took off 7 bases at V and 2 bases at J, with 14 bases between the two ends. In DNA form, the CDR3 reads TGTGCCAGCACAAGGCAGGGCGGGAACTATGGCTACACCTTC. Residues: CASTRQGGNYGYTF.